Shown below are 2 T cell receptor beta chains from a single sample sequenced in a study of siplizumab effects on memory and regulatory T cells. Clones were sequenced by immunoSEQ multiplex PCR, and TCRdb holds only the in-frame ones, with some missing. The sample shows about 100,000 clones, approximately 94% of them seen only once. The specimen sequenced was non-Treg CD4+ T cells sorted from blood. The receptors were sampled from a human donor in good health.

DNA for the CDR3: TGCGCCAGCAGCTTGGCGGTCGCCGGGGAGCTGTTTTTT. Its translation: CASSLAVAGELFF. The chain links TRBV5-1 to TRBJ2-2; D ambiguous. The CDR3 extends over 13 amino acids. The germline CDR1 and CDR2 sequences are SGHRS and YFSETQ. Trimming left V 0 bases short and J 6 bases short, with 6 bases between.

The chain joins TRBV5-1 to TRBJ2-5; tentatively, D is TRBD2 (5 bases). The CDR3 runs to 14 residues. CDR1 SGHRS and CDR2 YFSETQ come from the germline V gene. Between the trimmed V and J ends, which lost 4 bases and 1 base, there was a span of 11 bases. The CDR3 coding sequence is TGCGCCAGCAGCGTCGACTATCCCCAAGAGACCCAGTACTTC. This translates into CASSVDYPQETQYF.